These 5 T cell receptor beta chains originate from one sample sequenced in a study of control samples from healthy donors and cancer patients. TCRdb's copy holds only in-frame clones and misses some; the assay was immunoSEQ multiplex PCR. The repertoire includes roughly 160,000 clones, about 86% of them detected once, and about 5.3% sits in the top ten. The specimen sequenced was blood. These TCRs come from a woman in her 30s in good health.

CDR3 sequence: CSARVGDTQYF. CDR3 DNA sequence: TGCAGTGCTAGGGTGGGGGATACGCAGTATTTT. The chain uses TRBV20-1 and TRBJ2-3, with D unresolved. The CDR3 is made up of 11 amino acids. V was clipped by 3 bases and J by 6 bases, with 7 bases between them. Germline CDR1 DFQATT, CDR2 SNEGSKA (reference sequence).

The V gene is TRBV7-8, the J gene TRBJ1-3, with D hard to call. This CDR3 spans 12 amino acids. Trimming took 4 bases from V and 4 from J, leaving 5 bases between them. Germline CDR1 reads SGHVS; CDR2 reads FQNEAQ. CDR3 region: CASSSWGNTIYF. The CDR3 DNA reads TGTGCCAGCAGCTCTTGGGGAAACACCATATATTTT.

The gene calls are TRBV5-1 and TRBJ2-3; tentatively, D is TRBD1 (8 bases). Germline V gene lookup returns CDR1 SGHRS and CDR2 YFSETQ. V was shortened by 0 bases and J by 8 bases, with 25 bases between the two germline ends. This CDR3 has 18 amino acids. The CDR3 loop is CASSLAPQRTGWEGTQYF. DNA of the CDR3: TGCGCCAGCAGCTTGGCCCCCCAACGGACAGGGTGGGAGGGTACGCAGTATTTT.

This chain links TRBV11-2 with TRBJ1-5; D gene uncertain. Germline CDR1 and CDR2: SGHAT and FQNNGV. V lost 4 bases to trimming and J lost 4 bases, with 11 bases between them. The CDR3 totals 14 residues. In nucleotides, the CDR3 is TGTGCCAGCAGCTCGGACGGATTAAATCAGCCCCAGCATTTT. Translating it yields CASSSDGLNQPQHF.

This chain links TRBV6-1 with TRBJ2-3; no firm D call. Germline V CDR1 and CDR2: MNHNS, SASEGT. This CDR3 is 17 amino acids long. The ends were cut back, 2 bases at V and 0 bases at J, with 15 bases in the middle. The CDR3 DNA is TGTGCCAGCAGTGAACACTACAGAGAGACTAGCACAGATACGCAGTATTTT. This gives the protein CASSEHYRETSTDTQYF.